This TCR beta chain was retrieved from a study of blood T cell repertoires in COVID-19. Study at large: The analysed material was cDNA or gDNA that came from T cells, B-cell-depleted T cells, or PBMCs.

This clone has just one count. Trimming took 1 base from V and 4 from J, leaving 14 bases between them. Germline V gene data show CDR1 as SNHLY and CDR2 as FYNNEI. The CDR3 consists of 16 residues. Clones were read by immunoSEQ multiplex PCR, and TCRdb kept only the in-frame ones, dropping some. The sample contains some 150,000 clones, 89% of which appear only once. This clonotype was sampled from a woman aged 18 to 35 who had recovered from COVID-19. What was sequenced was PBMCs or T cells enriched from blood (not recorded which). The J gene is TRBJ1-3, the V gene TRBV2; maybe TRBD1 (6 bases). The CDR3 sequence is CASSEDLQGTGNTIYF. As DNA, the CDR3 is TGTGCCAGCAGTGAAGATTTACAGGGTACAGGAAACACCATATATTTT.